The clone carrying this T cell receptor (beta chain) was picked up many times. The V and J ends lost 0 bases and 6 bases respectively, with 14 bases between them. CDR3 length: 15 amino acids. Germline V gene data show CDR1 as LGHDT and CDR2 as YNNKEL (reference sequence). The study made its TCR cDNA through 5'RACE template switching. That step introduced a universal primer site along with UMIs. TCRdb independently ran MiXCR on the 5' RACE reads; one entry per CDR3 protein. In the table there are 250,000 or so distinct CDR3 sequences, about 3.5% of which are singletons. The sample originates from a study of T cells after yellow fever vaccination.

This clonotype was sampled from a man aged 18 to 30 who received the YFV17D yellow fever vaccine. The chain is built from TRBV3-1 and TRBJ1-1; D uncertain. Sequencing was performed on PBMCs, taken 15 days after the yellow fever booster vaccination. The CDR3 reads CASSQDRWVGPEAFF. The CDR3, as DNA: TGTGCCAGCAGCCAAGATCGATGGGTCGGACCTGAAGCTTTCTTT.